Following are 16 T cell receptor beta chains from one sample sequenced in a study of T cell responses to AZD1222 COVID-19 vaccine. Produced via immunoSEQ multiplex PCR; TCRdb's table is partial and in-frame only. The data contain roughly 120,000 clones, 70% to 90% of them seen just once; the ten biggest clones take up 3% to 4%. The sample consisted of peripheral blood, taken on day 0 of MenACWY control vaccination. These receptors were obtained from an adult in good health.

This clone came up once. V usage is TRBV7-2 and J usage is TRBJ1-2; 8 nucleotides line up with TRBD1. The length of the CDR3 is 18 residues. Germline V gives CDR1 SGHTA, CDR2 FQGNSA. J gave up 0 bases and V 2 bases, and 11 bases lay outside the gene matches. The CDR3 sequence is CASSLRGQGAKSNYGYTF. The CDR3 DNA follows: TGTGCCAGCAGCTTAAGGGGCCAGGGGGCTAAATCTAACTATGGCTACACCTTC.

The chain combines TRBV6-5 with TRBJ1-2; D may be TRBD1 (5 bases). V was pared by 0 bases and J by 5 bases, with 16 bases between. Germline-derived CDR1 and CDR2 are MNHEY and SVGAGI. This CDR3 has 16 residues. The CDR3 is CASSYSFQGTSYGYTF. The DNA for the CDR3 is TGTGCCAGCAGTTACTCGTTCCAGGGAACGTCTTATGGCTACACCTTC.

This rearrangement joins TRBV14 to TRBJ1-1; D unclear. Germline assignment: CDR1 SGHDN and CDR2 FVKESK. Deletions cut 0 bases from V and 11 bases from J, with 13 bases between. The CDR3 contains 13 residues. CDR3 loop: CASSQDGRQQAFF. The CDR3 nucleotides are TGTGCCAGCAGCCAAGACGGAAGGCAACAGGCTTTCTTT.

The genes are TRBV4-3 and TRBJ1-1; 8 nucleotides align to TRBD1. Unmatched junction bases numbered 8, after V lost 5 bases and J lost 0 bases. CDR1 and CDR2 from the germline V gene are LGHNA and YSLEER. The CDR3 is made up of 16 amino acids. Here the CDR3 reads CASSRGQGAMNTEAFF. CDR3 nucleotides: TGCGCCAGCAGCAGGGGGCAGGGGGCAATGAACACTGAAGCTTTCTTT.

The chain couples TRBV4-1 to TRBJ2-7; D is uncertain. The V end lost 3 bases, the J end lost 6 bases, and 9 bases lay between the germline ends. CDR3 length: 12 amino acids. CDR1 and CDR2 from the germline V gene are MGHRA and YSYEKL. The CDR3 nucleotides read TGCGCCAGCAGCCATGTCGGTGGCGAGCAGTACTTC. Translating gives CASSHVGGEQYF.

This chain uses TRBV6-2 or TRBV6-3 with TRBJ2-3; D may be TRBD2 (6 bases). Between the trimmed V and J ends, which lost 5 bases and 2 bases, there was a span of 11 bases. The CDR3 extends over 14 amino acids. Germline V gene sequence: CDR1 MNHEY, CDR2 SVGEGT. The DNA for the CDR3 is TGTGCCAGCAGTCAGGGACTTCACACAGATACGCAGTATTTT. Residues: CASSQGLHTDTQYF.

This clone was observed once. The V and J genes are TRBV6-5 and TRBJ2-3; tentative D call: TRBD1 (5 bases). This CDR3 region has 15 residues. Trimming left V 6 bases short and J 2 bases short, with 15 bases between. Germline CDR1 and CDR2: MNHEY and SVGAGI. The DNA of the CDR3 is TGTGCCAGCAGCAACGAAGGGGTCCCCACAGATACGCAGTATTTT. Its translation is CASSNEGVPTDTQYF.

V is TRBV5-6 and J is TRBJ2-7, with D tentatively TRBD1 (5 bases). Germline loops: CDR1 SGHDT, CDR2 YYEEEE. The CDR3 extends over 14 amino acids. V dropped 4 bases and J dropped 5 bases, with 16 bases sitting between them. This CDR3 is CASSRQYLVHEQYF. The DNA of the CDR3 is TGTGCCAGCAGCCGACAGTACCTGGTCCACGAGCAGTACTTC.

The CDR3 region is CASSLLLGQETQYF. For the CDR3, the DNA is TGTGCCAGCAGCTTGCTCCTAGGCCAAGAGACCCAGTACTTC. The chain recombines TRBV5-5 with TRBJ2-5; D uncertain. Germline assignment: CDR1 SGHKS and CDR2 YYEKEE (reference sequence). The CDR3 has 14 residues. The V end lost 1 base, the J end lost 1 base, and 8 bases lay between the germline ends. Full variable domain (missing parts from reference TRBV5-5 and TRBJ2-5): DAGVTQSPTHLIKTRGQQVTLRCSPISGHKSVSWYQQVLGQGPQFIFQYYEKEERGRGNFPDRFSARQFPNYSSELNVNALLLGDSALYLCASSLLLGQETQYFGPGTRLLVL.

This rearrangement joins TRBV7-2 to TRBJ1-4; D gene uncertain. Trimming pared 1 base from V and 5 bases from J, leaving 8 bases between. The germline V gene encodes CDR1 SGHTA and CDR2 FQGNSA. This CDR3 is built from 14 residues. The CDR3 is CASSLGRENEKLFF. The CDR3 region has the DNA TGTGCCAGCAGCTTAGGAAGAGAAAATGAAAAACTGTTTTTT.

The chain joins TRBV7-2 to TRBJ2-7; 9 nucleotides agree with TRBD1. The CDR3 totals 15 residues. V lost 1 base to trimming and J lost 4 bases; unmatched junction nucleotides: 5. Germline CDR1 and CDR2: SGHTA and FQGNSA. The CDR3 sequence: CASSLGGTGRYEQYF. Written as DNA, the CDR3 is TGTGCCAGCAGCTTAGGGGGGACAGGGCGATACGAGCAGTACTTC. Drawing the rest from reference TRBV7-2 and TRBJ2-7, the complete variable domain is GAGVSQSPSNKVTEKGKDVELRCDPISGHTALYWYRQSLGQGLEFLIYFQGNSAPDKSGLPSDRFSAERTGGSVSTLTIQRTQQEDSAVYLCASSLGGTGRYEQYFGPGTRLTVT.

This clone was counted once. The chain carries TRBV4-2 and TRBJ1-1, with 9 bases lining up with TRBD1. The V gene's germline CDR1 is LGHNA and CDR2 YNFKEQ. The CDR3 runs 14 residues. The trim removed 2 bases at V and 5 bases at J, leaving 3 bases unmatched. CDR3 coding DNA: TGTGCCAGCAGCCAAACAGGGGGCGAGACTGAAGCTTTCTTT. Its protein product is CASSQTGGETEAFF.

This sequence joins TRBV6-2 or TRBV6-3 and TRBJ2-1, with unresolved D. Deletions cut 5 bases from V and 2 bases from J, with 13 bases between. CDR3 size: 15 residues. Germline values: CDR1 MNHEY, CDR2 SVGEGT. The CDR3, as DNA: TGTGCCAGCAGTGACCAGATCCCCCCCTACAATGAGCAGTTCTTC. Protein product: CASSDQIPPYNEQFF.

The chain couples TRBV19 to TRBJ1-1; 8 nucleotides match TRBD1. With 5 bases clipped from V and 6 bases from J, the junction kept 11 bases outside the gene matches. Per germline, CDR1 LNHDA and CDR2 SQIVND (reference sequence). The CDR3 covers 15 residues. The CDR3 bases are TGTGCCAGTAGTGTTCAGGACAGGGTCGGAGCTGAAGCTTTCTTT. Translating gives CASSVQDRVGAEAFF.

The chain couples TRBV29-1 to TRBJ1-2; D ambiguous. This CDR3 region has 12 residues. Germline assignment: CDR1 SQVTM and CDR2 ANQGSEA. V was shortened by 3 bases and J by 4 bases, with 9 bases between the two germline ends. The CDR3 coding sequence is TGCAGCGTTGAGGACGATTTCTATGGCTACACCTTC. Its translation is CSVEDDFYGYTF.

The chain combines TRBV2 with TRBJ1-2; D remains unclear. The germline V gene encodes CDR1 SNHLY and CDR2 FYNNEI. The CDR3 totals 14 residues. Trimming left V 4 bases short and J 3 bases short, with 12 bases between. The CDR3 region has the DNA TGTGCCAGCAGTGTGAGAGGGTTCGACTATGGCTACACCTTC. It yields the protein CASSVRGFDYGYTF.